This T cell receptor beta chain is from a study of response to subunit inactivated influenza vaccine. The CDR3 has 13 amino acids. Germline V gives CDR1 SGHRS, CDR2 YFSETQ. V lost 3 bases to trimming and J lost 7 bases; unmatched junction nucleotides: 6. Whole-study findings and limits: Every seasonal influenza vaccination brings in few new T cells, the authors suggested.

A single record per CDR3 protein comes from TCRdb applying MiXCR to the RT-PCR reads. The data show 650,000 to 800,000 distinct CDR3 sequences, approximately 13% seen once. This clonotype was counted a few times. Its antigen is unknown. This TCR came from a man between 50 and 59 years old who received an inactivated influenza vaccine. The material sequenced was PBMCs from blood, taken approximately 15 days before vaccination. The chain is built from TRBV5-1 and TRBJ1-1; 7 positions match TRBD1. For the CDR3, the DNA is TGCGCCAGCAGCTCGACAGGGACCAATGAAGCTTTCTTT. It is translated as CASSSTGTNEAFF.